Included here is one T cell receptor beta chain sequence, with context. Its antigen remains unidentified. Different DNA sequences within this sample yield the same CDR3. Using immunoSEQ multiplex PCR, the repertoire was profiled, and TCRdb retains in-frame clones only, with some absent. The table includes roughly 2,000,000 clones, over 85% detected once. This specimen comes from a study of shared clonotypes between healthy human individuals. CD8 cells regarded as naive lacked CD45RO, were positively chosen for CCR7, and omitted terminally differentiated effector memory CD45RA+ cells. Trimming took 1 base from V and 4 from J, leaving 5 bases between them. The CDR3 has 12 amino acids. Germline CDR1 reads SGHDT; CDR2 reads YYEEEE. Findings and caveats of the study: Blood was the only sampled material, and tissue repertoires likely differ.

The sequence was collected from a man aged 18 to 35 in good health. V usage is TRBV5-6 and J usage is TRBJ1-1; D gene ambiguous. The sample comprised naive CD8+ T cells sorted from blood. The CDR3 is CASSLIGTEAFF. CDR3 in DNA: TGTGCCAGCAGCTTGATCGGCACTGAAGCTTTCTTT.